The 13 T cell receptor beta chains listed next were all sequenced from one sample in a study of cytomegalovirus exposure and HLA in healthy donors. The PCR used 60 Vbeta and 13 Jbeta primers. Sequenced by immunoSEQ multiplex PCR; TCRdb stores in-frame clones only, minus some. The table records some 150,000 clones, 70% to 90% of them present only once. The sample was PBMCs. These receptors came from a woman younger than 45 in good health and CMV-seronegative.

The rearrangement uses TRBV10-1 and TRBJ2-3; 14 bases fit TRBD2. This CDR3 is 16 amino acids long. The ends lost 4 bases at V and 3 bases at J; junction bases unmatched: 3. CDR1 and CDR2 (germline): WNHNN, SYGVQD (reference sequence). This chain's CDR3 is CASSATSGRATDTQYF. For the CDR3, the DNA is TGCGCCAGCAGTGCGACTAGCGGGAGGGCTACAGATACGCAGTATTTT.

The rearrangement uses TRBV28 and TRBJ2-7; 9 bases align to TRBD2. The J segment lost 3 bases and the V segment lost 6 bases, leaving 9 bases of the junction unmatched. CDR1 and CDR2 (germline): MDHEN, SYDVKM. This CDR3 is 15 amino acids long. CDR3 nucleotide sequence: TGTGCCAGCAGCCTTCAGACTAGCGGACACTACGAGCAGTACTTC. This codes for CASSLQTSGHYEQYF.

The chain is built from TRBV30 and TRBJ1-6; a weak D match, TRBD1 (5 bases). V lost 3 bases to trimming and J lost 8 bases, with 14 bases between them. Looked up from germline, CDR1 is GTSNPN and CDR2 is SVGIG (reference sequence). CDR3 size: 14 residues. Written as DNA, the CDR3 is TGTGCCTGGAGAGGCGGGGCTTTTGATTCACCCCTCCACTTT. The encoded protein is CAWRGGAFDSPLHF.

CDR3 loop: CARSRVSTSAPSYNEQFF. CDR3 DNA: TGTGCCAGAAGCCGAGTCTCGACTAGCGCCCCTTCCTACAATGAGCAGTTCTTC. This chain links TRBV5-3 with TRBJ2-1; 8 bases agree with TRBD2. TRBV5-3 is placed among ORFs of uncertain function. Losses at the gene ends were 4 bases for V and 1 base for J; bases not matched to a gene: 13. This CDR3 is 18 amino acids long.

The rearrangement joins TRBV14 to TRBJ2-7; the match to TRBD1 covers 7 bases. Unmatched junction bases numbered 6, after V lost 2 bases and J lost 5 bases. CDR3 length equals 14 residues. The germline V gene has CDR1 SGHDN and CDR2 FVKESK. CDR3 protein: CASSQRTGGDEQYF. The CDR3 nucleotides are TGTGCCAGCAGCCAACGGACAGGAGGCGACGAGCAGTACTTC. Variable domain in full (rest from reference TRBV14 and TRBJ2-7): EAGVTQFPSHSVIEKGQTVTLRCDPISGHDNLYWYRRVMGKEIKFLLHFVKESKQDESGMPNNRFLAERTGGTYSTLKVQPAELEDSGVYFCASSQRTGGDEQYFGPGTRLTVT.

The chain carries TRBV19 and TRBJ2-1; the match to TRBD2 covers 10 bases. V shed 6 bases and J 0 bases; nucleotides not matched to a gene: 5. The CDR3 is 16 amino acids. Germline V gives CDR1 LNHDA, CDR2 SQIVND (reference sequence). For the CDR3, the DNA is TGTGCCAGTAGGGACGCTAGCGGGGGCTCCTACAATGAGCAGTTCTTC. Protein product: CASRDASGGSYNEQFF.

This chain links TRBV7-9 with TRBJ2-1; tentatively, D is TRBD1 (6 bases). Trimming left V 2 bases short and J 3 bases short, with 11 bases between. The CDR3 consists of 15 residues. Germline loops: CDR1 SEHNR, CDR2 FQNEAQ (reference sequence). Here the CDR3 DNA reads TGTGCCAGCAGCTTATCAGGGGCCCACTACAATGAGCAGTTCTTC. This gives the protein CASSLSGAHYNEQFF.

This chain connects TRBV9 to TRBJ2-3; D is perhaps TRBD2 (5 bases). This CDR3 spans 15 amino acids. Germline lookup yields CDR1 SGDLS and CDR2 YYNGEE. Trimming left V 0 bases short and J 1 base short, with 9 bases between. The CDR3 region is CASSVAVGGTDTQYF. CDR3 in DNA: TGTGCCAGCAGCGTAGCTGTGGGAGGCACAGATACGCAGTATTTT.

The CDR3 nucleotides are TGTGCCATCAGAGGGACAGCTGAAGCTTTCTTT. This gives the protein CAIRGTAEAFF. The chain joins TRBV10-3 to TRBJ1-1; the match to TRBD1 covers 7 bases. Germline V lookup: CDR1 ENHRY, CDR2 SYGVKD. The CDR3 totals 11 residues. With V trimmed by 6 bases and J by 6 bases, 1 base remained unmatched.

The chain carries TRBV27 and TRBJ2-7; 11 bases are shared with TRBD2. The germline CDR1 and CDR2 sequences are MNHEY and SMNVEV (reference sequence). The V segment lost 5 bases and the J segment 5 bases; nucleotides outside the gene matches: 11. The CDR3 runs to 16 residues. The CDR3 loop is CASSPFSSGGFDEQYF. In DNA, the CDR3 is TGTGCCAGCAGTCCGTTCTCTAGCGGGGGGTTCGACGAGCAGTACTTC.

This chain links TRBV13 with TRBJ2-7, with D possibly matching TRBD2 (6 bases). Trimming took off 0 bases at V and 2 bases at J, with 17 bases between the two ends. The CDR3 runs to 17 residues. Germline V CDR1 and CDR2: PRHDT, FYEKMQ (reference sequence). The CDR3 DNA sequence: TGTGCCAGCAGCTTAGGTCCCCCACGGGGAGGAACCTACGAGCAGTACTTC. This gives the protein CASSLGPPRGGTYEQYF.

This clone is a singleton in its sample. The chain is built from TRBV6-5 and TRBJ1-2; D may be TRBD1 (5 bases). The V and J ends lost 5 bases and 7 bases respectively, with 8 bases between them. The CDR3 spans 11 residues. Germline V lookup: CDR1 MNHEY, CDR2 SVGAGI. CDR3 region: CASSPGGGYTF. The CDR3 region has the DNA TGTGCCAGCAGTCCCGGGGGTGGCTACACCTTC.

The genes are TRBV19 and TRBJ1-2; D gene uncertain. Germline CDR1 reads LNHDA; CDR2 reads SQIVND (reference sequence). Trimming took 3 bases from V and 4 from J, leaving 27 bases between them. The CDR3 is 19 residues long. The CDR3 reads CASSMETQLGAARVYGYTF. Here the CDR3 DNA reads TGTGCCAGTAGTATGGAGACACAGTTGGGAGCAGCCCGCGTCTATGGCTACACCTTC.